The next 24 T cell receptor beta chains were all read from a single sample in a study of post-analysis software for immune sequencing data. General observations from the study: About 5 TRBV segments occurring more often in patients than controls included TRBV5-6, TRBV5-1 and TRBV20-1.

Antigen specificity for these receptors is unknown. Unique molecular identifiers were carried by the TCR beta cDNA libraries. TCRdb reanalysed the PCR reads using MiXCR and keeps one entry per CDR3 protein. The repertoire holds roughly 400,000 distinct CDR3 sequences, 39% seen once, with 7.6% in the top ten. Sequencing used blood. The receptors come from a girl aged 2 to 9 with multiple sclerosis.

This clonotype was found a few times. The chain links TRBV7-9 to TRBJ2-7; D gene unclear. Germline CDR1 SEHNR, CDR2 FQNEAQ (reference sequence). V was trimmed by 5 bases and J by 3 bases, leaving 17 bases between them. The CDR3 extends over 15 amino acids. Here the CDR3 reads CASSPDTRADYEQYF. CDR3 sequence (DNA): TGTGCCAGCAGCCCCGACACCCGGGCAGACTACGAGCAGTACTTC.

The V call is TRBV4-2, the J call TRBJ2-1, with 14 bases identical to TRBD2. J lost 7 bases, V lost 3 bases, and 11 bases had no gene match. The CDR3 spans 18 residues. Looked up from germline, CDR1 is LGHNA and CDR2 is YNFKEQ. The CDR3 reads CASSQIPGLAGEGNEQFF. For the CDR3, the DNA is TGTGCCAGCAGCCAGATTCCGGGACTAGCGGGGGAGGGGAATGAGCAGTTCTTC.

This clonotype has a handful of counts. V and J are TRBV29-1 and TRBJ1-2; no clear D gene. This CDR3 contains 13 residues. V shed 2 bases and J shed 4 bases, with 11 bases lying between them. The germline gives CDR1 SQVTM, CDR2 ANQGSEA. The CDR3 reads CSVEQAPFYGYTF. As DNA, the CDR3 is TGCAGCGTTGAACAGGCCCCTTTCTATGGCTACACCTTC.

This chain links TRBV21-1 with TRBJ1-5. TRBV21-1 constitutes a pseudogene. The CDR3 sequence is 15 residues long. CDR3: CARYLLRGSNQPQHF. CDR3 nucleotide sequence: TGTGCCAGGTACCTACTCCGGGGGAGCAATCAGCCCCAGCATTTT.

This clonotype was observed a handful of times. J is TRBJ1-2 and V is TRBV5-1; 7 bases are a match to TRBD1. The CDR3 has 14 amino acids. Losses at the gene ends were 3 bases for V and 3 bases for J; bases not matched to a gene: 5. Germline CDR1 reads SGHRS; CDR2 reads YFSETQ. The CDR3 protein is CASSWTGADYGYTF. CDR3 bases: TGCGCCAGCAGCTGGACAGGAGCCGACTATGGCTACACCTTC.

In its sample, this clonotype was seen a few times. The CDR3 coding sequence is TGTGCCAGCAGGGTGGACAAGATCAAAAACACTGAAGCTTTCTTT. This codes for CASRVDKIKNTEAFF. V is TRBV12-3 or TRBV12-4 and J is TRBJ1-1; tentatively, D is TRBD1 (5 bases). Deletions cut 6 bases from V and 2 bases from J, with 16 bases between. The CDR3 loop spans 15 amino acids.

A few counts support this clonotype. At one end the junction does not follow the germline gene, possibly because of a read error. The V gene is TRBV13, the J gene TRBJ2-3, with 12 bases identical to TRBD1. The CDR3 sequence is 15 residues long. Germline V gene sequence: CDR1 PRHDT, CDR2 FYEKMQ (reference sequence). The CDR3 loop reads CASSMGQGAGDAQYF. In DNA, the CDR3 is TGTGCCAGCAGCATGGGACAGGGGGCAGGAGATGCGCAGTATTTT.

This chain connects TRBV9 to TRBJ2-3, with 9 bases fitting TRBD1. V lost 5 bases to trimming and J lost 0 bases; unmatched junction nucleotides: 7. Per the germline V gene, CDR1 is SGDLS and CDR2 is YYNGEE. The CDR3 length is 16 residues. CDR3 sequence (DNA): TGTGCCAGCAGGCCAAGTGGACAGGGGAGCACAGATACGCAGTATTTT. As protein: CASRPSGQGSTDTQYF.

Many counts were recorded for this clonotype. The J gene is TRBJ2-7, the V gene TRBV27, with TRBD1 identical over 7 bases. This CDR3 has 15 residues. Germline CDR1 is MNHEY and CDR2 is SMNVEV (reference sequence). V lost 5 bases to trimming and J lost 1 base; unmatched junction nucleotides: 8. The CDR3 loop reads CASSPGTAGSYEQYF. As DNA, the CDR3 is TGTGCCAGCAGTCCAGGGACAGCTGGGTCCTACGAGCAGTACTTC.

A remark on this clonotype: Sequence at one end of the junction differs from germline and may be a read error. Written as DNA, the CDR3 is TGCGCCAGCAGCTTGGCAGGGGACTACGGCTACACCTTC. Translating it yields CASSLAGDYGYTF. The chain carries TRBV5-1 and TRBJ1-2, with a weak D call TRBD1 (6 bases). CDR1 and CDR2 from the germline V gene are SGHRS and YFSETQ. The CDR3 extends over 13 amino acids.

V is TRBV5-1 and J is TRBJ2-5; D tentatively reads TRBD1 or TRBD2 (5 bases each). Deletions cut 4 bases from V and 2 bases from J, with 12 bases between. Germline V gene data show CDR1 as SGHRS and CDR2 as YFSETQ. The CDR3 contains 14 residues. CDR3 loop: CASSLLGGQETQYF. The DNA for the CDR3 is TGCGCCAGCAGCCTCCTTGGGGGACAAGAGACCCAGTACTTC.

The chain employs TRBV5-1 and TRBJ2-7; D not resolved. Trimming stripped 8 bases from V and 3 bases from J, with 6 bases between. This CDR3 comprises 10 residues. From germline, CDR1 is SGHRS and CDR2 YFSETQ. The CDR3 sequence is CASELYEQYF. The CDR3 DNA sequence: TGCGCCAGTGAGCTCTACGAGCAGTACTTC.

The V and J genes are TRBV29-1 and TRBJ2-7; tentatively, D is TRBD1 (5 bases). CDR3 size: 11 residues. Germline values: CDR1 SQVTM, CDR2 ANQGSEA. The V gene lost 6 bases and the J gene lost 5 bases, with 11 bases spanning the gap. CDR3 sequence: CSVLQGDEQYF. The CDR3 DNA sequence: TGCAGCGTCCTCCAGGGCGACGAGCAGTACTTC.

This clonotype was counted many times. V and J are TRBV5-1 and TRBJ1-4; 11 bases fit TRBD1. The CDR3 length is 17 residues. Germline CDR1 SGHRS, CDR2 YFSETQ. The junction had 4 bases not matched to a gene; V was cut back by 3 bases and J by 0 bases. The CDR3 nucleotides are TGCGCCAGCAGCTGGGACAGGGGGGATGCAACTAATGAAAAACTGTTTTTT. Encoded protein: CASSWDRGDATNEKLFF. Based on the CDR3 plus reference TRBV5-1 and TRBJ1-4, the full variable domain is KAGVTQTPRYLIKTRGQQVTLSCSPISGHRSVSWYQQTPGQGLQFLFEYFSETQRNKGNFPGRFSGRQFSNSRSEMNVSTLELGDSALYLCASSWDRGDATNEKLFFGSGTQLSVL.

This clonotype occurred a few times. This may stem from a read error, because a much larger clone lies one nucleotide away. The CDR3: CAIRELSRPYEQYF. The DNA of the CDR3 is TGTGCCATCAGGGAGTTAAGCCGTCCCTACGAGCAGTACTTC. This chain links TRBV10-3 with TRBJ2-7, with D unclear. The CDR3 length is 14 residues. CDR1 ENHRY and CDR2 SYGVKD come from the germline V gene.

The rearrangement uses TRBV15 and TRBJ2-7; TRBD2 aligns across 7 bases. Trimming cost V 2 bases and J 0 bases; bases outside gene matches: 10. CDR1 and CDR2 (germline): LNHNV, YYDKDF (reference sequence). This CDR3 spans 17 amino acids. CDR3 coding DNA: TGTGCCACCAGCAGAAGTGGGCTAGCGGACACCTCCTACGAGCAGTACTTC. It translates to CATSRSGLADTSYEQYF.

The chain carries TRBV29-1 and TRBJ2-1; D remains unclear. The J call may be faulty, since TRBJ2-7 better matches the DNA end. This CDR3 comprises 13 residues. From germline, CDR1 is SQVTM and CDR2 ANQGSEA. The CDR3 region is CSVDPSFYNEQYF. Here the CDR3 DNA reads TGCAGCGTTGACCCTAGTTTCTACAATGAGCAGTACTTC.

The V call is TRBV28, the J call TRBJ1-1, with 9 bases fitting TRBD1. This CDR3 is built from 14 residues. In germline, CDR1 is MDHEN, CDR2 SYDVKM. V shed 9 bases, J shed 5 bases, and the junction held 10 bases outside the gene matches. The DNA for the CDR3 is TGTGCCAGTAACATAAACAGGGGGCTAACTGAAGCTTTCTTT. Residues: CASNINRGLTEAFF.

The sample holds one count of this clonotype. The V gene is TRBV7-6, the J gene TRBJ2-7, with no clear D. The CDR3 spans 15 residues. Trimming shortened V by 1 base and J by 0 bases, and 10 bases separated the two germline ends. Germline CDR1 reads SGHVS; CDR2 reads FNYEAQ. CDR3 residues: CASSLDAYRSYEQYF. The CDR3 bases are TGTGCCAGCAGCTTAGATGCCTACCGCTCCTACGAGCAGTACTTC.

This clonotype was seen a few times. V gene TRBV7-9 combines with J gene TRBJ2-5; no reliable D call. The CDR3 length is 13 residues. V was clipped by 1 base and J by 4 bases, with 7 bases between them. Germline CDR1 SEHNR, CDR2 FQNEAQ (reference sequence). This CDR3 reads CASSLGVVETQYF. The CDR3 DNA reads TGTGCCAGCAGCTTAGGCGTCGTAGAGACCCAGTACTTC.

This chain joins TRBV6-5 and TRBJ1-4; possible D gene TRBD1, 5 bases. This CDR3 is 16 amino acids long. Germline CDR1 reads MNHEY; CDR2 reads SVGAGI. The ends were cut back, 2 bases at V and 8 bases at J, with 18 bases in the middle. The CDR3 DNA reads TGTGCCAGCAGTTACAACCCTCCTCTGCGGGGGGAAAAACTGTTTTTT. This sequence encodes CASSYNPPLRGEKLFF.

This clonotype was picked up a small number of times. The V call is TRBV7-9, the J call TRBJ2-7; a possible D gene is TRBD1 (6 bases). This CDR3 is built from 16 residues. V lost 7 bases, J lost 1 base, and 20 bases lay in between. Germline values: CDR1 SEHNR, CDR2 FQNEAQ (reference sequence). The CDR3 sequence is CASNAPGQKSSYEQYF. CDR3 in DNA: TGTGCCAGCAATGCCCCCGGACAGAAATCTTCCTACGAGCAGTACTTC.

This clonotype was counted only a few times. The chain recombines TRBV29-1 with TRBJ1-1; D call uncertain. Between the trimmed V and J ends, which lost 1 base and 3 bases, there was a span of 12 bases. CDR1 is SQVTM, CDR2 ANQGSEA, per germline. The CDR3 is 14 amino acids. CDR3 loop: CSVEGRRDDTEAFF. CDR3 bases: TGCAGCGTTGAAGGTCGCCGAGACGACACTGAAGCTTTCTTT.

This clonotype turned up a few times. The V gene is TRBV29-1, the J gene TRBJ2-1; D might be TRBD1 (7 bases). The CDR3 loop spans 13 amino acids. Germline CDR1 SQVTM, CDR2 ANQGSEA. V lost 3 bases and J 10 bases, leaving 16 bases between the germline ends. CDR3 in amino acids: CSVDGSGGYEQFF. DNA of the CDR3: TGCAGCGTTGATGGTTCAGGGGGGTACGAGCAGTTCTTC.